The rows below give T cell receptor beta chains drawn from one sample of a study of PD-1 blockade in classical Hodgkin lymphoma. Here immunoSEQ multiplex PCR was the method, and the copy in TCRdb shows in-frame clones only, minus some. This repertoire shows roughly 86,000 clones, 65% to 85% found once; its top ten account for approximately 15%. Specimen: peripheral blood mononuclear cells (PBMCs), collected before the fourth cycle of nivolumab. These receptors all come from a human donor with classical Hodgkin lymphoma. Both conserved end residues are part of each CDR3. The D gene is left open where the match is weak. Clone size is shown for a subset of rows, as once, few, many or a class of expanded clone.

CDR3: CASSPGTMQETQYF
DNA: TGTGCCAGCAGCCCCGGGACTATGCAAGAGACCCAGTACTTC
D: TRBD2
size: once
J: TRBJ2-5
V: TRBV6-1

CDR3: CASSLMRGQETQYF
DNA: TGTGCCAGCAGCTTAATGAGGGGCCAAGAGACCCAGTACTTC
D: NA
size: NA
J: TRBJ2-5
V: TRBV7-2

CDR3: CASSLGRRAGSLLGYTF
DNA: TGTGCCAGCAGCTTAGGCCGAAGGGCAGGGAGCCTTTTAGGCTACACCTTC
D: NA
size: NA
J: TRBJ1-2
V: TRBV13

CDR3: CASSPAPQGEQYF
DNA: TGTGCCAGCTCCCCGGCCCCGCAAGGCGAGCAGTATTTT
D: NA
size: NA
J: TRBJ2-3
V: TRBV18

CDR3: CASSYRDYTSTDTQYF
DNA: TGCGCCAGCAGCTACAGGGACTACACTAGCACAGATACGCAGTATTTT
D: NA
size: few
J: TRBJ2-3
V: TRBV4-1

CDR3: CASSGSSVLLYGYTF
DNA: TGTGCCAGCAGCGGTAGCTCGGTCCTTCTCTATGGCTACACCTTC
D: NA
size: once
J: TRBJ1-2
V: TRBV9

CDR3: CASSFAGTGELFF
DNA: TGCGCCAGCAGCTTCGCAGGGACCGGGGAGCTGTTTTTT
D: NA
size: once
J: TRBJ2-2
V: TRBV5-1

CDR3: CASSKDRVMGSTEAFF
DNA: TGTGCCAGCAGCAAAGACAGGGTTATGGGGAGCACTGAAGCTTTCTTT
D: TRBD1
size: NA
J: TRBJ1-1
V: TRBV11-2

CDR3: CASVPGQGDYGEQYF
DNA: TGTGCCAGCGTACCGGGACAGGGTGATTATGGCGAGCAGTACTTC
D: TRBD1
size: few
J: TRBJ2-7
V: TRBV10-3

CDR3: CASSEDNSSEQYF
DNA: TGTGCCAGCAGTGAAGATAATAGCTCAGAGCAGTACTTC
D: NA
size: NA
J: TRBJ2-7
V: TRBV6-1

CDR3: CAWSDPSGKLFF
DNA: TGTGCCTGGAGCGACCCGTCCGGAAAACTGTTTTTT
D: NA
size: few
J: TRBJ1-4
V: TRBV30

CDR3: CASSYLAAANEQFF
DNA: TGCGCCAGCAGCTACCTAGCGGCCGCCAATGAGCAGTTCTTC
D: TRBD2
size: NA
J: TRBJ2-1
V: TRBV5-1

CDR3: CASSPSVGQGFYNEQFF
DNA: TGTGCCAGCAGCCCCAGTGTAGGACAGGGCTTCTACAATGAGCAGTTCTTC
D: TRBD1
size: few
J: TRBJ2-1
V: TRBV7-9

CDR3: CASSEDRNTEAFF
DNA: TGCGCCAGCAGTGAAGACAGAAACACTGAAGCTTTCTTT
D: NA
size: once
J: TRBJ1-1
V: TRBV10-1

CDR3: CASSLPGLASYEQYF
DNA: TGTGCCAGCAGCCTCCCGGGACTAGCTTCGTACGAGCAGTACTTC
D: TRBD2
size: NA
J: TRBJ2-7
V: TRBV7-2

CDR3: CASRETGTSAGNTIYF
DNA: TGTGCCAGTAGGGAGACAGGGACCAGCGCCGGAAACACCATATATTTT
D: TRBD1
size: NA
J: TRBJ1-3
V: TRBV19

CDR3: CASSITGNPNEQYF
DNA: TGCGCCAGCAGCATAACCGGTAACCCTAACGAGCAGTACTTC
D: NA
size: NA
J: TRBJ2-7
V: TRBV5-1

CDR3: CASRDPGSSYEQYF
DNA: TGTGCCAGCAGGGATCCGGGGTCCTCCTACGAGCAGTACTTC
D: NA
size: NA
J: TRBJ2-7
V: TRBV25-1

CDR3: CASSLGRASYNEQFF
DNA: TGTGCCAGCAGCTTGGGCAGGGCCTCCTACAATGAGCAGTTCTTC
D: NA
size: few
J: TRBJ2-1
V: TRBV7-3

CDR3: CAISEFGGNQPQHF
DNA: TGTGCCATCAGTGAGTTTGGCGGGAATCAGCCCCAGCATTTT
D: NA
size: few
J: TRBJ1-5
V: TRBV10-3

CDR3: CASSGVELFF
DNA: TGTGCCAGCAGCGGAGTGGAGCTGTTTTTT
D: NA
size: NA
J: TRBJ2-2
V: TRBV7-9

CDR3: CASKGTGAETQYF
DNA: TGTGCCAGCAAGGGGACAGGGGCAGAGACCCAGTACTTC
D: TRBD1
size: NA
J: TRBJ2-5
V: TRBV6-6

CDR3: CASSDGTGGNEQFF
DNA: TGTGCCAGCAGTGACGGGACAGGGGGCAATGAGCAGTTCTTC
D: TRBD1
size: NA
J: TRBJ2-1
V: TRBV6-4

CDR3: CASRTTGVGYEQYF
DNA: TGTGCCAGCAGGACGACAGGGGTGGGCTACGAGCAGTACTTC
D: TRBD1
size: NA
J: TRBJ2-7
V: TRBV6-1

CDR3: CASSDWAEAFF
DNA: TGTGCCAGCAGTGATTGGGCTGAAGCTTTCTTT
D: NA
size: NA
J: TRBJ1-1
V: TRBV6-1

CDR3: CASSLGDLSYNEQFF
DNA: TGCGCCAGCAGCTTGGGGGACCTCTCCTACAATGAGCAGTTCTTC
D: NA
size: NA
J: TRBJ2-1
V: TRBV5-1

CDR3: CASSLVEGNQPQHF
DNA: TGTGCCAGCAGTTTGGTAGAGGGCAATCAGCCCCAGCATTTT
D: NA
size: few
J: TRBJ1-5
V: TRBV28

CDR3: CASSPSKGLTEAFF
DNA: TGTGCCAGCAGCCCCTCTAAGGGGCTCACTGAAGCTTTCTTT
D: NA
size: NA
J: TRBJ1-1
V: TRBV7-2

CDR3: CASTSGISQPQHF
DNA: TGTGCCAGCACTTCCGGGATCAGCCAGCCCCAGCATTTT
D: NA
size: NA
J: TRBJ1-5
V: TRBV2

CDR3: CASSLVQARRETQYF
DNA: TGTGCCAGCAGCTTAGTGCAGGCCAGACGGGAGACCCAGTACTTC
D: NA
size: NA
J: TRBJ2-5
V: TRBV7-9

CDR3: CAISKLAASGELFF
DNA: TGTGCCATCTCTAAACTAGCGGCCTCCGGGGAGCTGTTTTTT
D: TRBD2
size: NA
J: TRBJ2-2
V: TRBV10-3

CDR3: CASSPQGQGLEKLFF
DNA: TGTGCCAGCTCACCTCAGGGACAGGGACTAGAAAAACTGTTTTTT
D: TRBD1
size: NA
J: TRBJ1-4
V: TRBV18

CDR3: CASSFAPTVSSYEQYF
DNA: TGTGCCAGCAGCTTTGCCCCTACAGTTTCCTCCTACGAGCAGTACTTC
D: NA
size: NA
J: TRBJ2-7
V: TRBV12-1

CDR3: CASSFSASEQYF
DNA: TGTGCCAGCAGCTTTAGTGCGTCCGAGCAGTACTTC
D: NA
size: NA
J: TRBJ2-7
V: TRBV7-9

CDR3: CASTSLAGAFYEQYF
DNA: TGTGCCAGCACCTCCCTCGCGGGAGCGTTCTACGAGCAGTACTTC
D: TRBD2
size: NA
J: TRBJ2-7
V: TRBV28

CDR3: CASSLMTDQETQYF
DNA: TGTGCCAGCAGCCTTATGACAGACCAAGAGACCCAGTACTTC
D: NA
size: NA
J: TRBJ2-5
V: TRBV7-2

CDR3: CASSLTGARGYTF
DNA: TGTGCCAGCAGCTTAACGGGGGCTAGGGGCTACACCTTC
D: NA
size: NA
J: TRBJ1-2
V: TRBV7-2

CDR3: CASSSGLAGVADTQYF
DNA: TGTGCCAGCAGCTCAGGGCTAGCGGGAGTGGCAGATACGCAGTATTTT
D: TRBD2
size: NA
J: TRBJ2-3
V: TRBV7-9

CDR3: CASSPLSDTGELFF
DNA: TGTGCCAGCTCACCCCTTAGTGACACCGGGGAGCTGTTTTTT
D: NA
size: NA
J: TRBJ2-2
V: TRBV18

CDR3: CASSYQGANTEAFF
DNA: TGTGCCAGCAGTTATCAGGGGGCGAACACTGAAGCTTTCTTT
D: TRBD1
size: medium-sized
J: TRBJ1-1
V: TRBV2

CDR3: CASSLPGPNTGELFF
DNA: TGTGCCAGCAGCTTGCCAGGGCCGAACACCGGGGAGCTGTTTTTT
D: NA
size: NA
J: TRBJ2-2
V: TRBV5-4

CDR3: CASSLTLNNEQFF
DNA: TGTGCCAGCAGCTTAACACTAAACAATGAGCAGTTCTTC
D: NA
size: NA
J: TRBJ2-1
V: TRBV7-3

CDR3: CATFDRVVFEAFF
DNA: TGTGCCACCTTTGACAGGGTAGTTTTTGAAGCTTTCTTT
D: TRBD1
size: once
J: TRBJ1-1
V: TRBV28

CDR3: CASSAGIQPQHF
DNA: TGTGCCAGCAGTGCAGGGATCCAGCCCCAGCATTTT
D: NA
size: NA
J: TRBJ1-5
V: TRBV2

CDR3: CASSLLASRNGQFF
DNA: TGTGCCAGCAGCTTGCTGGCGTCGCGGAATGGGCAGTTCTTC
D: NA
size: NA
J: TRBJ2-1
V: TRBV5-8

CDR3: CAWSAGAVGREQQFF
DNA: TGTGCCTGGAGTGCCGGGGCGGTTGGGCGGGAGCAGCAGTTCTTC
D: TRBD2
size: once
J: TRBJ2-1
V: TRBV30

CDR3: CASSLVVGGTDTQYF
DNA: TGCGCCAGCAGCTTGGTGGTGGGAGGCACAGATACGCAGTATTTT
D: NA
size: NA
J: TRBJ2-3
V: TRBV5-1

CDR3: CASSSLGPRGSYEKLFF
DNA: TGTGCCAGCAGTTCTCTAGGGCCCCGGGGTAGTTATGAAAAACTGTTTTTT
D: NA
size: NA
J: TRBJ1-4
V: TRBV28

CDR3: CASSLYQGTGELFF
DNA: TGTGCCAGCAGCTTATATCAGGGGACCGGGGAGCTGTTTTTT
D: NA
size: NA
J: TRBJ2-2
V: TRBV7-3